This record covers a single T cell receptor beta chain. Its antigen is undetermined. The CDR3 length is 13 residues. CDR1 and CDR2 (germline): SGHNT, YYREEE (reference sequence). V shed 4 bases and J 4 bases; nucleotides not matched to a gene: 3. The PCR used 60 Vbeta and 13 Jbeta primers. The data were produced by immunoSEQ multiplex PCR, yet TCRdb's version contains in-frame clones alone and is incomplete. The sample includes under 90,000 clones. All donors participated as healthy donors of bone marrow. The entry originates in a study of cytomegalovirus exposure and HLA in healthy donors. Study-level information: From donors who were HLA-typed, an early data release held 80 million or so unique TCRs.

Study-wide results and limits: The classifier reportedly diagnosed cytomegalovirus status with high specificity and sensitivity. A later analysis linked a missense DCLRE1C variant to TCR beta V- and J-gene trimming.

The receptor was derived from a man between 45 and 60 years old in good health and CMV-seropositive. The sequencing sample was made of PBMCs. This chain uses TRBV5-4 with TRBJ1-2; 8 nucleotides match TRBD1. CDR3 in DNA: TGTGCCAGCAGCGCGGGACAGGTCTATGGCTACACCTTC. This sequence encodes CASSAGQVYGYTF.